A single sample gave rise to the 14 T cell receptor beta chains below, sequenced in a study of beta chain features in type 1 diabetes. The sequenced template was cDNA made from the entire isolated RNA. The method was immunoSEQ multiplex PCR; TCRdb's version includes in-frame clones alone and lacks a portion of them. The table shows 390,000 or so clones, with approximately 14% occurring only once. Sequencing input: naive CD4+ T cells from blood. These TCRs come from a man aged 25-40 years in good health.

This clone was counted between two and nine times. The rearrangement links TRBV9 to TRBJ2-7; tentatively, D is TRBD1 (6 bases). V was shortened by 0 bases and J by 3 bases, with 7 bases between the two germline ends. The CDR3 consists of 13 residues. Germline V gives CDR1 SGDLS, CDR2 YYNGEE. The CDR3 reads CASSVAGVYEQYF. As DNA, the CDR3 is TGTGCCAGCAGCGTAGCAGGGGTCTACGAGCAGTACTTC.

V is TRBV7-2 and J is TRBJ2-5, with 9 positions matching TRBD1. Trimming took 5 bases from V and 5 from J; bases not matched to a gene: 12. The V gene's germline CDR1 is SGHTA and CDR2 FQGNSA. The CDR3 spans 16 residues. The CDR3 loop reads CASSKSPGQGAETQYF. The CDR3 DNA reads TGTGCCAGCAGCAAAAGCCCGGGACAGGGTGCGGAGACCCAGTACTTC.

In its sample, this clone was seen a few times. The chain recombines TRBV15 with TRBJ2-3; TRBD1 agrees at 9 bases. The CDR3 loop spans 15 amino acids. The germline gives CDR1 LNHNV, CDR2 YYDKDF (reference sequence). The V and J ends lost 5 bases and 6 bases, in that order; junction bases with no gene match: 9. CDR3 coding DNA: TGTGCCACCAGCGTGGACAGGGGCGAGCAGGATACGCAGTATTTT. This translates into CATSVDRGEQDTQYF.

This clone was detected a few times. The chain is built from TRBV5-1 and TRBJ2-1, with D maybe TRBD1 (6 bases). Trimming removed 1 base at V and 8 bases at J, with 22 bases between. Germline-derived CDR1 and CDR2 are SGHRS and YFSETQ. The CDR3 is 17 amino acids. The CDR3 DNA sequence: TGCGCCAGCAGCTTGATGGGGGCCGGGACACCAGGGGATGAGCAGTTCTTC. Protein product: CASSLMGAGTPGDEQFF.

V usage is TRBV29-1 and J usage is TRBJ2-3; TRBD1 matches at 7 bases. After removal of 4 bases from V and 2 bases from J, the junction contained 6 bases not matched to a gene. The CDR3 extends over 14 amino acids. Germline CDR1 and CDR2: SQVTM and ANQGSEA. The CDR3 protein is CSVAGTANTDTQYF. As DNA, the CDR3 is TGCAGCGTTGCCGGGACAGCAAACACAGATACGCAGTATTTT.

V and J are TRBV2 and TRBJ2-1, with 9 bases lining up with TRBD2. Germline CDR1 reads SNHLY; CDR2 reads FYNNEI. This CDR3 has 16 amino acids. J lost 9 bases, V lost 6 bases, and 15 bases had no gene match. DNA of the CDR3: TGTGCCAGCAGCGTAGTCGCGGGGGGGCCGTCAGCTGAGCAGTTCTTC. This translates into CASSVVAGGPSAEQFF.

The sample holds a few counts of this clone. The chain carries TRBV19 and TRBJ2-6; possibly TRBD1 for D (5 bases). The CDR3 totals 17 residues. The ends were cut back, 5 bases at V and 0 bases at J, with 14 bases in the middle. In germline, CDR1 is LNHDA, CDR2 SQIVND (reference sequence). The CDR3 bases are TGTGCCAGTAGTCCTGGGGCAGGCCTCTCTGGGGCCAACGTCCTGACTTTC. Translation: CASSPGAGLSGANVLTF. Combining the CDR3 with reference TRBV19 and TRBJ2-6 gives the whole variable domain DGGITQSPKYLFRKEGQNVTLSCEQNLNHDAMYWYRQDPGQGLRLIYYSQIVNDFQKGDIAEGYSVSREKKESFPLTVTSAQKNPTAFYLCASSPGAGLSGANVLTFGAGSRLTVL.

The chain couples TRBV18 to TRBJ2-3; possible D gene TRBD2, 5 bases. The germline V gene encodes CDR1 KGHSH and CDR2 LQKENI. This CDR3 region has 14 residues. V was cut by 1 base and J by 9 bases, with 14 bases left in between. In DNA form, the CDR3 reads TGTGCCAGCTCACCACGATCCGCCGAGGGAACGCAGTATTTT. Its protein product is CASSPRSAEGTQYF.

This clone was recorded a few times. The V call is TRBV7-9, the J call TRBJ2-7; D is uncertain. The CDR3 consists of 12 residues. Germline CDR1 SEHNR, CDR2 FQNEAQ (reference sequence). Trimming cost V 2 bases and J 5 bases, with 7 bases left between them. CDR3 protein: CASSLLPHEQYV. DNA of the CDR3: TGTGCCAGCAGCTTATTGCCCCACGAGCAGTACGTC.

The chain has TRBV7-2 and TRBJ2-7, with D perhaps matching TRBD2 (5 bases). The CDR3 runs 17 residues. The V and J ends lost 1 base and 0 bases respectively, with 16 bases between them. From germline, CDR1 is SGHTA and CDR2 FQGNSA. In nucleotides, the CDR3 is TGTGCCAGCAGCTTAGGCCCTTTGTGGGAGAACTCCTACGAGCAGTACGTC. This translates into CASSLGPLWENSYEQYV.

This clone was detected ten times or more. Other DNA sequences in this sample translate to the same CDR3. The J gene is TRBJ2-5, the V gene TRBV29-1; no definite D call. Germline CDR1 and CDR2: SQVTM and ANQGSEA. V was cut by 0 bases and J by 7 bases, with 0 bases left in between. This CDR3 has 9 amino acids. In DNA form, the CDR3 reads TGCAGCGTTGAAGAGACCCAGTACTTC. It codes for CSVEETQYF.

This clone occurred a few times. V gene TRBV19 combines with J gene TRBJ2-5, with 7 bases aligning to TRBD1. Losses at the gene ends were 7 bases for V and 5 bases for J; bases not matched to a gene: 4. The CDR3 consists of 12 residues. CDR1 and CDR2 from the germline V gene are LNHDA and SQIVND (reference sequence). The CDR3 coding sequence is TGTGCCAGTACCCGGACAGGCGAGACCCAGTACTTC. It is translated as CASTRTGETQYF.

The rearrangement uses TRBV4-1 and TRBJ1-4; the D gene is possibly TRBD1 (5 bases). This CDR3 contains 17 residues. Germline V gene data show CDR1 as MGHRA and CDR2 as YSYEKL. V was pared by 6 bases and J by 7 bases, with 24 bases between. CDR3 bases: TGCGCCAGCAGTTACCCGGGAGGGGTAGGGGCTGGTGAAAAACTGTTTTTT. Translated, it gives CASSYPGGVGAGEKLFF.

The gene calls are TRBV4-3 and TRBJ2-3, with 7 bases matching TRBD1. The CDR3 is 16 amino acids. V lost 3 bases to trimming and J lost 0 bases; unmatched junction nucleotides: 6. Germline V gene lookup returns CDR1 LGHNA and CDR2 YSLEER. CDR3 sequence (DNA): TGCGCCAGCAGCCAGGCCGGGACAGCTAGCACAGATACGCAGTATTTT. It translates to CASSQAGTASTDTQYF.